This section outlines one TCR beta chain sequence together with its context. The sample is drawn from a study of blood T cell repertoires in COVID-19. Study background: The study drew acute and convalescent COVID-19 samples from the United States, Italy and Spain. Nucleic acid was either cDNA or gDNA, and it came from T cells, B-cell-depleted T cells, or PBMCs.

Germline V gene lookup returns CDR1 MGHRA and CDR2 YSYEKL. The CDR3 runs 13 residues. Trimming cost V 1 base and J 6 bases, with 7 bases left between them. Original processing notes: Cell counts per sample came from amplifying reference gene primers. The table came from immunoSEQ multiplex PCR; TCRdb's copy has only in-frame clones and leaves some out. V, J and clone size are those of that table, while D and trimming were read from the DNA. Counted here are 140,000 to 150,000 clones, 80% occurring once; the ten biggest clones make up roughly 3.6%. Source material: peripheral blood. The rearrangement uses TRBV4-1 and TRBJ2-1; the D is unclear. This TCR derives from a man in his 70s who had recovered from COVID-19. In nucleotides, the CDR3 is TGCGCCAGCAGCCAAGCTTCCGGCAATGAGCAGTTCTTC. Translating it yields CASSQASGNEQFF.